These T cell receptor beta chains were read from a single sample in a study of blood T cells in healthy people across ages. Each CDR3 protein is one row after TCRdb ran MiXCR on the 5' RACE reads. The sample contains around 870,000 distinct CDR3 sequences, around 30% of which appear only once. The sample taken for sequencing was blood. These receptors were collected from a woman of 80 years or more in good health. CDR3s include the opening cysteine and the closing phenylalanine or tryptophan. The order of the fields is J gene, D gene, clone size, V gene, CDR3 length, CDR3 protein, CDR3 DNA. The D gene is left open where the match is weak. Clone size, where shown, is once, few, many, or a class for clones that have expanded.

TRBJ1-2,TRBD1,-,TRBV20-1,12,CSASDRGYGYTF,TGCAGTGCATCCGACAGGGGCTATGGCTACACCTTC
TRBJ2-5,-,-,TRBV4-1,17,CASSQDIRPRRLETQYF,TGCGCCAGCAGCCAAGATATTCGGCCCCGTCGGTTGGAGACCCAGTACTTC
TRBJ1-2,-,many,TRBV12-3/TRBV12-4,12,CASRAGEGGYTF,TGTGCCAGTCGAGCGGGGGAAGGAGGCTACACCTTC
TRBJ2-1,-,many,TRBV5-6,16,CASSRRGRSSYNEQFF,TGTGCCAGCAGCAGACGGGGCAGGAGCTCCTACAATGAGCAGTTCTTC
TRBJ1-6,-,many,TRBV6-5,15,CASSPNPIHDSPLHF,TGTGCCAGCAGTCCTAACCCCATTCATGATTCACCCCTCCACTTT
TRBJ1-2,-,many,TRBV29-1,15,CSVDEEGVGAGGYTF,TGCAGCGTTGACGAGGAAGGTGTGGGGGCTGGTGGCTACACCTTC
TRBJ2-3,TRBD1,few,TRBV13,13,CASSTGGPDTQYF,TGTGCCAGCAGTACAGGGGGACCAGATACGCAGTATTTT
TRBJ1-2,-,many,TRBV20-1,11,CSARLVYGYTF,TGCAGTGCTAGATTGGTCTATGGCTACACCTTC
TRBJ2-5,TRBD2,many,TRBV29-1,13,CSVGLAAPKPQYF,TGCAGCGTTGGGCTAGCGGCCCCCAAGCCCCAGTACTTC
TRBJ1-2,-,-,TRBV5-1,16,CASSLVGAPINYSYTF,TGCGCCAGCAGCTTGGTAGGGGCTCCGATTAACTATAGCTACACCTTC
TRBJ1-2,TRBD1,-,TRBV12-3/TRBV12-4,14,CASRRDSGAYGYTF,TGTGCCAGCAGAAGGGACAGTGGGGCCTATGGCTACACCTTC
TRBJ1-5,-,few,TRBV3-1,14,CASSQSPGNQPQHF,TGTGCCAGCAGCCAATCGCCAGGGAACCAGCCCCAGCATTTT
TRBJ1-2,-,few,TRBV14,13,CASTPVWGLGYTF,TGCGCCAGCACCCCCGTTTGGGGGCTGGGCTACACCTTC
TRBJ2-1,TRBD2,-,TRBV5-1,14,CASSPGTSQETQFF,TGCGCCAGCAGCCCAGGGACTAGCCAAGAGACCCAGTTCTTC
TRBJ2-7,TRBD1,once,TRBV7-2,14,CASSLSRTGREQYF,TGTGCCAGCAGCTTATCCCGGACAGGGCGGGAGCAGTACTTC
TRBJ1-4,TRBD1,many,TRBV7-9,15,CASSNDRALNEKLFF,TGTGCCAGCAGCAATGACAGGGCGCTTAATGAAAAACTGTTTTTT
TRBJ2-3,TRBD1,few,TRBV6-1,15,CASSERGQAEGTQYF,TGTGCCAGCAGTGAACGGGGACAGGCCGAAGGCACGCAGTATTTT
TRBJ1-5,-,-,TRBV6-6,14,CASSREGSNQPQHF,TGTGCCAGCAGTAGAGAGGGCTCCAATCAGCCCCAGCATTTT
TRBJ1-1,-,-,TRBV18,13,CASSADRNTEAFF,TGTGCCAGCTCAGCCGACAGGAACACTGAAGCTTTCTTT
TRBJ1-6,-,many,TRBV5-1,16,CASSGGTVSYNSPLHF,TGCGCCAGCAGCGGCGGGACGGTCTCCTATAATTCACCCCTCCACTTT
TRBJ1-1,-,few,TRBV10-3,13,CAISGTENTEAFF,TGTGCCATCAGTGGGACGGAGAACACTGAAGCTTTCTTT
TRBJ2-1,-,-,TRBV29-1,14,CSVGGGGVQETQFF,TGCAGCGTTGGAGGCGGGGGCGTCCAAGAGACCCAGTTCTTC
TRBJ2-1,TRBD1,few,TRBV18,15,CASSPPGTATNEQFF,TGTGCCAGCTCACCACCAGGGACAGCTACTAATGAGCAGTTCTTC
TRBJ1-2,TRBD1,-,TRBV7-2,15,CASSLYGTDNYGYTF,TGTGCCAGCAGCTTATACGGGACAGACAACTATGGCTACACCTTC
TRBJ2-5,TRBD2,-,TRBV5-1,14,CASSLSGGAEAQYF,TGCGCCAGCAGCTTAAGCGGGGGCGCGGAGGCCCAGTACTTC
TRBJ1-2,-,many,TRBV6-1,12,CASSELTDGYTF,TGTGCCAGCAGTGAACTGACAGATGGCTACACCTTC
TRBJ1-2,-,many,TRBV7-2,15,CASSARARGFGGYTF,TGTGCCAGCAGCGCCCGAGCACGGGGGTTTGGTGGCTACACCTTC
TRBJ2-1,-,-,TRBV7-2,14,CASSLVGPYVEQFF,TGTGCCAGCAGCTTAGTAGGGCCATACGTTGAGCAGTTCTTC
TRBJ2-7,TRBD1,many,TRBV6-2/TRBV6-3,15,CASSYSKSGGNEQYF,TGTGCCAGCAGTTACTCGAAGTCAGGGGGAAACGAGCAGTACTTC
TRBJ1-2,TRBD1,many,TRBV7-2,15,CASSLDRGASYGYTF,TGTGCCAGCAGCTTGGACAGGGGGGCTAGCTATGGCTACACCTTC
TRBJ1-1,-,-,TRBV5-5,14,CASSLEGVDTEAFF,TGTGCCAGCAGCTTGGAGGGAGTGGACACTGAAGCTTTCTTT
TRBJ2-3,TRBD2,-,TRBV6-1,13,CATGLAETDTQYF,TGTGCCACTGGACTAGCGGAGACAGATACGCAGTATTTT
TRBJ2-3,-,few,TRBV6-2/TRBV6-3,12,CAIGARTDTQYF,TGTGCCATCGGGGCACGCACAGATACGCAGTATTTT
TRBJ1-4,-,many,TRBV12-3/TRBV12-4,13,CASSGGAIEKLFF,TGTGCCAGCAGTGGGGGGGCAATTGAAAAACTGTTTTTT
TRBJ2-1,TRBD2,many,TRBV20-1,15,CSARDPSGGPGEQFF,TGCAGTGCTAGAGATCCGAGCGGGGGCCCGGGTGAGCAGTTCTTC
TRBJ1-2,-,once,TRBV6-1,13,CASSEGSGRGYTF,TGTGCCAGCAGTGAAGGGTCAGGAAGGGGCTACACCTTC
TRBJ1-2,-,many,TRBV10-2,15,CASSLGQYNNYGYTF,TGCGCCAGCAGCTTAGGACAGTACAATAACTATGGCTACACCTTC
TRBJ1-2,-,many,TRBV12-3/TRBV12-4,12,CASSPGVHGYTF,TGTGCCAGCAGTCCAGGGGTCCATGGCTACACCTTC
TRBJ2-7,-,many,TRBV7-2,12,CASSPWGGSQYF,TGTGCCAGCAGCCCATGGGGTGGATCCCAGTACTTC
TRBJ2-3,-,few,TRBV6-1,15,CARSVDKVVSDTQYF,TGTGCCCGCAGTGTCGACAAAGTGGTATCAGATACGCAGTATTTT
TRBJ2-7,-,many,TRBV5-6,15,CASSFSTGAMYEQYF,TGTGCCAGCAGCTTTTCTACGGGGGCGATGTACGAGCAGTACTTC
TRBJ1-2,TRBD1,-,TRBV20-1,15,CSARRRVTGAYGYTF,TGCAGTGCGCGGCGGAGGGTCACAGGGGCCTATGGCTACACCTTC
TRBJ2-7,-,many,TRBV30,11,CAWRQAYEQYF,TGTGCCTGGAGACAAGCCTACGAGCAGTACTTC
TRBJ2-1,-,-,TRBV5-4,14,CASRRGVDYNEQFF,TGTGCCAGCCGGAGGGGGGTTGATTACAATGAGCAGTTCTTC
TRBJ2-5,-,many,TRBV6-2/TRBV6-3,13,CASSDWGSETQYF,TGTGCCAGCAGTGACTGGGGATCGGAGACCCAGTACTTC